This passage covers 30 T cell receptor beta chains from one sample sequenced in a study of T cell clonotyping in hematopoietic cell transplantation. The assay was immunoSEQ multiplex PCR, and TCRdb's table has in-frame clones only and misses some. Of 15,000 or so clones listed, approximately 57% were seen once; the top ten hold about 11%. The specimen comprised PBMCs, sampled 30 days after allogeneic stem cell transplant. These receptors all stem from a male patient aged 45-60 years who had an allogeneic stem cell transplant from an unrelated donor, so T cells may come from the graft donor. Some clones in this sample may be carry-over from other donors' samples.

V usage is TRBV4-1 and J usage is TRBJ2-7; 7 bases agree with TRBD2. Germline V CDR1 and CDR2: MGHRA, YSYEKL. The CDR3 totals 15 residues. Trimming at V came to 0 bases and at J to 3 bases, leaving 5 bases not matched to a gene. The CDR3 reads CASSQETGLGYEQYF. The CDR3 DNA is TGCGCCAGCAGCCAAGAAACAGGACTAGGCTACGAGCAGTACTTC.

This clone has just a few counts. The chain uses TRBV30 and TRBJ1-3; no reliable D call. Trimming removed 8 bases at V and 4 bases at J, with 15 bases between. The CDR3 covers 13 residues. Looked up from germline, CDR1 is GTSNPN and CDR2 is SVGIG (reference sequence). For the CDR3, the DNA is TGTGCCCGAACGAGGGAACGAGGAAACACCATATATTTT. Translation: CARTRERGNTIYF. Full variable domain (missing parts from reference TRBV30 and TRBJ1-3): SQTIHQWPATLVQPVGSPLSLECTVEGTSNPNLYWYRQAAGRGLQLLFYSVGIGQISSEVPQNLSASRPQDRQFILSSKKLLLSDSGFYLCARTRERGNTIYFGEGSWLTVV.

The chain couples TRBV19 to TRBJ2-3, with D uncertain. The CDR3 extends over 14 amino acids. The germline gives CDR1 LNHDA, CDR2 SQIVND (reference sequence). Trimming removed 3 bases at V and 0 bases at J, with 7 bases between. The CDR3: CASSIPSSTDTQYF. DNA of the CDR3: TGTGCCAGTAGTATTCCATCCAGCACAGATACGCAGTATTTT. The whole variable domain, remainder taken from reference TRBV19 and TRBJ2-3, is DGGITQSPKYLFRKEGQNVTLSCEQNLNHDAMYWYRQDPGQGLRLIYYSQIVNDFQKGDIAEGYSVSREKKESFPLTVTSAQKNPTAFYLCASSIPSSTDTQYFGPGTRLTVL.

This clone was counted a few times. J is TRBJ2-5 and V is TRBV19; the match to TRBD1 covers 8 bases. Trimming removed 5 bases from V and 11 bases from J; junction bases left unmatched: 10. The CDR3 has 13 residues. Per germline, CDR1 LNHDA and CDR2 SQIVND (reference sequence). The CDR3, as DNA: TGTGCCAGTAGTGGGACAGGACAGAGGGAGCAGTACTTC. Amino acid sequence: CASSGTGQREQYF.

This clone has just a few counts. The chain recombines TRBV25-1 with TRBJ1-1, with 9 bases aligning to TRBD1. Trimming at V came to 7 bases and at J to 6 bases, leaving 6 bases not matched to a gene. Per the germline V gene, CDR1 is MGHDK and CDR2 is SYGVNS. The CDR3 is 13 amino acids. CDR3 residues: CASTLQGAAEAFF. The CDR3 DNA reads TGTGCCAGCACCTTACAGGGGGCCGCTGAAGCTTTCTTT.

The chain uses TRBV4-1 and TRBJ1-2, with D perhaps TRBD1 (5 bases). Trimming took 6 bases from V and 2 from J, leaving 19 bases between them. Per germline, CDR1 MGHRA and CDR2 YSYEKL. This CDR3 is 16 amino acids long. The CDR3 is CASRTAGSGGNYGYTF. The CDR3 DNA reads TGCGCCAGCAGGACGGCAGGGAGTGGTGGGAACTATGGCTACACCTTC.

J is TRBJ2-2 and V is TRBV25-1; D ambiguous. This CDR3 has 15 residues. Germline CDR1 reads MGHDK; CDR2 reads SYGVNS. The germline V and J ends were trimmed by 0 bases and 6 bases, with 11 bases remaining between them. In nucleotides, the CDR3 is TGTGCCAGCAGTGAATATCCCCTCCTCTCCGGGGAGCTGTTTTTT. Residues: CASSEYPLLSGELFF.

The V call is TRBV28, the J call TRBJ1-1, with a possible D match to TRBD1 (5 bases). CDR1 MDHEN and CDR2 SYDVKM come from the germline V gene. The CDR3 has 14 residues. Trimming pared 5 bases from V and 1 base from J, leaving 11 bases between. The CDR3 here is CASSRPGGNTEAFF. Here the CDR3 DNA reads TGTGCCAGCAGTAGACCCGGGGGGAACACTGAAGCTTTCTTT.

This clone was observed a few times. V gene TRBV5-6 combines with J gene TRBJ1-2; no clear D. Between the trimmed V and J ends, which lost 0 bases and 3 bases, there was a span of 3 bases. This CDR3 region has 12 residues. Germline loops: CDR1 SGHDT, CDR2 YYEEEE. CDR3: CASSLGDYGYTF. The CDR3 DNA sequence: TGTGCCAGCAGCTTGGGGGACTATGGCTACACCTTC.

The chain links TRBV29-1 to TRBJ1-5, with a tentative D call TRBD1 (5 bases). This CDR3 comprises 13 residues. CDR1 SQVTM and CDR2 ANQGSEA come from the germline V gene. V gave up 4 bases and J gave up 0 bases, with 7 bases separating them. CDR3 in DNA: TGCAGCGTTGCAGGGAATAGCAATCAGCCCCAGCATTTT. Protein: CSVAGNSNQPQHF.

The table lists this clone with a few counts. The V call is TRBV30, the J call TRBJ1-5; D remains ambiguous. The CDR3 runs 13 residues. V was shortened by 6 bases and J by 3 bases, with 12 bases between the two germline ends. From germline, CDR1 is GTSNPN and CDR2 SVGIG (reference sequence). CDR3 sequence reads: CACTEDDNQPQHF. The CDR3 bases are TGTGCCTGCACAGAGGACGACAATCAGCCCCAGCATTTT.

The J gene is TRBJ1-2, the V gene TRBV6-5; no definite D call. CDR1 is MNHEY, CDR2 SVGAGI, per germline. The length of the CDR3 is 12 residues. V shed 6 bases and J shed 8 bases, with 13 bases lying between them. The CDR3 loop reads CASRAPGLGYTF. CDR3 in DNA: TGTGCCAGCAGGGCCCCGGGCCTCGGCTACACCTTC.

The chain joins TRBV30 to TRBJ1-2; the D is unclear. Germline CDR1 reads GTSNPN; CDR2 reads SVGIG (reference sequence). V gave up 7 bases and J gave up 0 bases, with 12 bases separating them. The CDR3 is made up of 13 amino acids. CDR3 in amino acids: CAFARNTNYGYTF. The CDR3 region has the DNA TGTGCCTTCGCCCGGAATACTAACTATGGCTACACCTTC. Complete variable domain (other parts from reference TRBV30 and TRBJ1-2): SQTIHQWPATLVQPVGSPLSLECTVEGTSNPNLYWYRQAAGRGLQLLFYSVGIGQISSEVPQNLSASRPQDRQFILSSKKLLLSDSGFYLCAFARNTNYGYTFGSGTRLTVV.

The CDR3 sequence is CASSYSGLGTEAFF. The CDR3 region has the DNA TGTGCCAGCAGTTACTCGGGACTGGGGACTGAAGCTTTCTTT. The rearrangement uses TRBV6-6 and TRBJ1-1, with TRBD1 as a possible D gene (5 bases). The CDR3 totals 14 residues. CDR1 is MNHNY and CDR2 is SVGAGI in the germline V gene (reference sequence). V gave up 0 bases and J gave up 5 bases, with 10 bases separating them.

V usage is TRBV6-5 and J usage is TRBJ2-7; D gene ambiguous. V was clipped by 3 bases and J by 3 bases, with 12 bases between them. Germline V gives CDR1 MNHEY, CDR2 SVGAGI. The CDR3 is 14 amino acids. This chain's CDR3 is CASSYEGFNYEQYF. The CDR3 coding sequence is TGTGCCAGCAGTTATGAAGGGTTTAACTACGAGCAGTACTTC.

The chain uses TRBV5-4 and TRBJ2-2; D may be TRBD1 (5 bases). The CDR3 length is 14 residues. CDR1 and CDR2 from the germline V gene are SGHNT and YYREEE (reference sequence). Trimming removed 0 bases from V and 6 bases from J, with 9 bases in between. This chain's CDR3 is CASSLEDSSGELFF. CDR3 sequence (DNA): TGTGCCAGCAGCTTGGAAGACAGTTCCGGGGAGCTGTTTTTT.

The chain recombines TRBV30 with TRBJ1-3; no clear D gene. The CDR3 consists of 14 residues. Trimming pared 0 bases from V and 4 bases from J, leaving 10 bases between. Germline CDR1 is GTSNPN and CDR2 is SVGIG (reference sequence). CDR3 DNA sequence: TGTGCCTGGAGTGTACAAGGACCCGGAAACACCATATATTTT. Encoded protein: CAWSVQGPGNTIYF.

This clone was seen a few times. The rearrangement uses TRBV19 and TRBJ2-5; tentative D call: TRBD1 (6 bases). With 5 bases removed from V and 13 bases from J, the gap between germline ends came to 17 bases. The CDR3 contains 12 residues. Germline lookup yields CDR1 LNHDA and CDR2 SQIVND (reference sequence). CDR3 sequence reads: CASSPGHSIPYF. CDR3 in DNA: TGTGCCAGTAGTCCGGGACATTCTATTCCGTACTTC.

V gene TRBV6-5 combines with J gene TRBJ1-3; D is uncertain. Germline V lookup: CDR1 MNHEY, CDR2 SVGAGI. The CDR3 runs to 16 residues. Trimming took 0 bases from V and 1 from J, leaving 10 bases between them. CDR3 residues: CASSYSFGRSGNTIYF. In DNA form, the CDR3 reads TGTGCCAGCAGTTACTCATTCGGACGGTCTGGAAACACCATATATTTT.

The chain carries TRBV6-1 and TRBJ1-1; D gene uncertain. The CDR3 runs 16 residues. The V and J ends lost 1 base and 5 bases respectively, with 17 bases between them. Germline values: CDR1 MNHNS, CDR2 SASEGT. The CDR3 nucleotides read TGTGCCAGCAGTGAAGAGCCCCCCAGCACGGGGACTGAAGCTTTCTTT. Residues: CASSEEPPSTGTEAFF.

This clone was seen once. V is TRBV2 and J is TRBJ1-2; D unclear. Germline V gene sequence: CDR1 SNHLY, CDR2 FYNNEI. The CDR3 consists of 15 residues. Trimming left V 6 bases short and J 5 bases short, with 19 bases between. The CDR3 spells CASSAGRSPGYGYTF. CDR3 nucleotide sequence: TGTGCCAGCAGCGCTGGGCGCTCCCCGGGGTATGGCTACACCTTC.

This clone has only a few counts. The gene calls are TRBV2 and TRBJ1-5; D perhaps matches TRBD1 (6 bases). Germline loops: CDR1 SNHLY, CDR2 FYNNEI. Between the trimmed V and J ends, which lost 8 bases and 4 bases, there was a span of 18 bases. The CDR3 sequence is 15 residues long. The CDR3 region has the DNA TGTGCCAGCCTAAGAAGTCAGGGGATAAATCAGCCCCAGCATTTT. This translates into CASLRSQGINQPQHF.

The chain recombines TRBV6-5 with TRBJ1-1; D remains unclear. CDR1 is MNHEY and CDR2 is SVGAGI in the germline V gene. This CDR3 spans 14 amino acids. Trimming cost V 6 bases and J 2 bases, with 13 bases left between them. The CDR3 nucleotides are TGTGCCAGCAGCCGACATGGGGATAACACTGAAGCTTTCTTT. Encoded protein: CASSRHGDNTEAFF.

The chain is built from TRBV7-9 and TRBJ2-7, with 11 positions matching TRBD2. Germline CDR1 reads SEHNR; CDR2 reads FQNEAQ (reference sequence). J was trimmed by 3 bases and V by 0 bases; bases with no gene match: 1. This CDR3 is built from 15 residues. CDR3 coding DNA: TGTGCCAGCAGCTTAGCGGGGACTAGCGGCTACGAGCAGTACTTC. It translates to CASSLAGTSGYEQYF.

The rearrangement uses TRBV6-1 and TRBJ1-3; D is undetermined. This CDR3 comprises 14 residues. Germline CDR1 and CDR2: MNHNS and SASEGT. V was shortened by 2 bases and J by 8 bases, with 13 bases between the two germline ends. In DNA form, the CDR3 reads TGTGCCAGCAGTGAAAGCACTTTTCCGGACACCATATATTTT. Its protein product is CASSESTFPDTIYF.

The chain recombines TRBV7-2 with TRBJ2-7; the match to TRBD2 covers 7 bases. CDR1 and CDR2 from the germline V gene are SGHTA and FQGNSA. This CDR3 comprises 15 residues. With V trimmed by 5 bases and J by 3 bases, 10 bases remained unmatched. The CDR3 nucleotides read TGTGCCAGCAGCGTAGGCCTAGCGGTAGTCTACGAGCAGTACTTC. It encodes CASSVGLAVVYEQYF.

The CDR3 nucleotides are TGCGCCAGCAGCGTGATACAGGGATCTAATGAAAAACTGTTTTTT. Translating it yields CASSVIQGSNEKLFF. The V gene is TRBV5-1, the J gene TRBJ1-4; perhaps TRBD1 as D (6 bases). CDR1 is SGHRS, CDR2 YFSETQ, per germline. The CDR3 sequence is 15 residues long. V was pared by 4 bases and J by 3 bases, with 13 bases between.

This clone is labeled as medium-sized. The CDR3 DNA reads TGTGCCAGCAGCTTAGTCGGGACAGGGGAGACCCAGTACTTC. Amino acids: CASSLVGTGETQYF. V and J are TRBV7-9 and TRBJ2-5; 9 bases are a match to TRBD1. Trimming removed 1 base from V and 5 bases from J; junction bases left unmatched: 2. Germline-derived CDR1 and CDR2 are SEHNR and FQNEAQ (reference sequence). The CDR3 covers 14 residues. The complete variable domain, with remaining parts taken from reference TRBV7-9 and TRBJ2-5, reads DTGVSQNPRHKITKRGQNVTFRCDPISEHNRLYWYRQTLGQGPEFLTYFQNEAQLEKSRLLSDRFSAERPKGSFSTLEIQRTEQGDSAMYLCASSLVGTGETQYFGPGTRLLVL.

In DNA form, the CDR3 reads TGTGCCAGCAGCCCCCGGGTTGGGCCGGCCCTCCACTTT. It yields the protein CASSPRVGPALHF. V is TRBV14 and J is TRBJ1-6, with no clear D. Germline V gene data show CDR1 as SGHDN and CDR2 as FVKESK. Trimming shortened V by 4 bases and J by 14 bases, and 15 bases separated the two germline ends. The CDR3 contains 13 residues.

CDR3: CASSVGGTEIYEQYF. CDR3 DNA: TGTGCCAGCAGCGTAGGAGGGACGGAAATCTACGAGCAGTACTTC. The rearrangement joins TRBV9 to TRBJ2-7, with D tentatively TRBD1 or TRBD2 (5 bases each). V dropped 0 bases and J dropped 3 bases, with 13 bases sitting between them. This CDR3 is built from 15 residues. Germline V gene sequence: CDR1 SGDLS, CDR2 YYNGEE.